This TCR beta chain was captured by sequencing in a study of blood T cell repertoires in COVID-19. Using immunoSEQ multiplex PCR, the repertoire was profiled, and TCRdb retains in-frame clones only, with some absent. The top ten hold about 3% of the sample, which has 200,000 to 300,000 clones, 86% seen once. There are 11 residues in the CDR3. Trimming left V 8 bases short and J 13 bases short, with 15 bases between. Germline CDR1 is LNHDA and CDR2 is SQIVND (reference sequence). The sample comprised peripheral blood. The origin of this receptor is a woman aged 25 to 45 who had recovered from COVID-19. The J gene is TRBJ1-3, the V gene TRBV19; D gene ambiguous. The CDR3 region has the DNA TGTGCCAGTCAAAATGGAAGAGCGATATATTTT. Translating gives CASQNGRAIYF.